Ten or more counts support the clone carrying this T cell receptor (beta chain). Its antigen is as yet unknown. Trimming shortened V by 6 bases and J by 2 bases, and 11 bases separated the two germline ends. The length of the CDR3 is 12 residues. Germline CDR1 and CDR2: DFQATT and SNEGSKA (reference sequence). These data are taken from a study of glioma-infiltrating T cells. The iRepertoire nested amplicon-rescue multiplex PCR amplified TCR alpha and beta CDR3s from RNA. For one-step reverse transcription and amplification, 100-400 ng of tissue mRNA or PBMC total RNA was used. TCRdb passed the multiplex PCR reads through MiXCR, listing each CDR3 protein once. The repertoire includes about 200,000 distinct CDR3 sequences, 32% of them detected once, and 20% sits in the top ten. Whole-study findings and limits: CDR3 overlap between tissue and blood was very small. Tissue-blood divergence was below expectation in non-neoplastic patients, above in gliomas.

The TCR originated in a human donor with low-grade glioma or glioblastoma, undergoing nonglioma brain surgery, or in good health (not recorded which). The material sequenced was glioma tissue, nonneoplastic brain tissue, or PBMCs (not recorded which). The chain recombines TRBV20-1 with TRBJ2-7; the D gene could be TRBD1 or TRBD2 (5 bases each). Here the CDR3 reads CSAPGPTYEQYF. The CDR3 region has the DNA TGCAGTGCCCCGGGGCCTACCTACGAGCAGTACTTC.